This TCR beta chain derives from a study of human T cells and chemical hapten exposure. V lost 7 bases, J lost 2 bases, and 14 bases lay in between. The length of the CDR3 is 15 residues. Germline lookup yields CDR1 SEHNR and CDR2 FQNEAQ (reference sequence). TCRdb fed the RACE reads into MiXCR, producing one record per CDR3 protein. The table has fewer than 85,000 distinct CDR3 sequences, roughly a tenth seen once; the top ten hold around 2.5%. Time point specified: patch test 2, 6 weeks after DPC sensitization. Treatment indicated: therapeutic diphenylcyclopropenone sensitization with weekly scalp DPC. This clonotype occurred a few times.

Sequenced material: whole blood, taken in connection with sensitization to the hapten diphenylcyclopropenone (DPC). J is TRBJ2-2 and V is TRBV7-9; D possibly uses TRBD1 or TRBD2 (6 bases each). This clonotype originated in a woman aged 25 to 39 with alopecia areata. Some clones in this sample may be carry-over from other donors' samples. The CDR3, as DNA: TGTGCCAGCACCACCGGAGGGGGAAACACCGGGGAGCTGTTTTTT. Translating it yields CASTTGGGNTGELFF.